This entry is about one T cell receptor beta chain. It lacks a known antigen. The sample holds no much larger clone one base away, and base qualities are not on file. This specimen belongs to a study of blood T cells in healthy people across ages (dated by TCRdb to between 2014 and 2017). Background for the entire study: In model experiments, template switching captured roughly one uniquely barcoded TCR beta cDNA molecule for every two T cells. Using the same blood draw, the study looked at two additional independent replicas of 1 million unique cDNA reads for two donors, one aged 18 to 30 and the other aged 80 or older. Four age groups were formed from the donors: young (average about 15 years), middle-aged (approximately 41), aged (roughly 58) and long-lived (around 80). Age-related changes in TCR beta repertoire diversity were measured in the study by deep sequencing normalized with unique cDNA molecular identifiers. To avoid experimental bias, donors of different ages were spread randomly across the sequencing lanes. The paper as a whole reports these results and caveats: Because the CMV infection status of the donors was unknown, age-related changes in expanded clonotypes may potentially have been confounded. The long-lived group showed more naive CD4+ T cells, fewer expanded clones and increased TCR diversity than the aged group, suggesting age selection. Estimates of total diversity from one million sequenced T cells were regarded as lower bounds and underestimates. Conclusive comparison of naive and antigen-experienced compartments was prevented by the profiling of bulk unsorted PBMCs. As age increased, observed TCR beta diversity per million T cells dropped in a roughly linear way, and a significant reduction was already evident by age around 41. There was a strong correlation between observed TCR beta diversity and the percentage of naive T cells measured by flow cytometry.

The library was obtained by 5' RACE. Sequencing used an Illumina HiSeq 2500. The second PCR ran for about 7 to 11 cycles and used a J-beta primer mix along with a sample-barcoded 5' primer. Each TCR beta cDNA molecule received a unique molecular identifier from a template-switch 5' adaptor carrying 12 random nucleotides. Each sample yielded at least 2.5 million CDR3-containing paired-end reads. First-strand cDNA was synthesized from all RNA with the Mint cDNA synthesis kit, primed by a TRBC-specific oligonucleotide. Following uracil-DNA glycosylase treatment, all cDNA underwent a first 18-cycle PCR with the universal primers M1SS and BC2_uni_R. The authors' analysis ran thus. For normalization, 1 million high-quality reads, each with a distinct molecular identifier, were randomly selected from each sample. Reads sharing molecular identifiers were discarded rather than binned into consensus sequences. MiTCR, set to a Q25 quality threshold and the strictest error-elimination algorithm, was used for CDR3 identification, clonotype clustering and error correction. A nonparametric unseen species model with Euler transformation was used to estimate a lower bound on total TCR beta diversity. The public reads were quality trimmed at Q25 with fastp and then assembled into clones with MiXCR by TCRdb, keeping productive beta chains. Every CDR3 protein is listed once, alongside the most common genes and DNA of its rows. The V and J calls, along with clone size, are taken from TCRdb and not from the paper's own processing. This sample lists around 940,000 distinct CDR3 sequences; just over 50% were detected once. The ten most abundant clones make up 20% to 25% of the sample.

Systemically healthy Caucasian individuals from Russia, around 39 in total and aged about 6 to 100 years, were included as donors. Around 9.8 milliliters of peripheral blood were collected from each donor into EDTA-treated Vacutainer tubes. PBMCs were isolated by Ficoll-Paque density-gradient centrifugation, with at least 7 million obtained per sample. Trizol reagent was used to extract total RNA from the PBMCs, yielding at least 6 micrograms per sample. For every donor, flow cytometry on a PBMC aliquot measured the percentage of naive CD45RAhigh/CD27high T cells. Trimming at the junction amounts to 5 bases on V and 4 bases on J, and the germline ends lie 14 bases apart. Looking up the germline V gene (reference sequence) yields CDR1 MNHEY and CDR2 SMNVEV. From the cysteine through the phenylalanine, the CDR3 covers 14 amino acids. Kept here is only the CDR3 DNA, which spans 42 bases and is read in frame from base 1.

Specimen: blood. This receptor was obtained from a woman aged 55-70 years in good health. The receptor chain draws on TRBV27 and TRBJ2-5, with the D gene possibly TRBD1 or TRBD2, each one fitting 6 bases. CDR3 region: CASSGWGRGETQYF. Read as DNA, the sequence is TGTGCCAGCAGTGGCTGGGGGCGGGGAGAGACCCAGTACTTC.